This T cell receptor (beta chain) was profiled in a study of cytomegalovirus exposure and HLA in healthy donors (dated by TCRdb to about 2017). About the full investigation: According to an earlier analysis of a few hundred of the donors, some 180 million T cells yielded over 90 million unique TCR beta sequences and less than 300 Gb of sequence data. The T cell repertoires of roughly 660 subjects were profiled by immunosequencing and related to cytomegalovirus serostatus. To decide whether each TCR beta V gene segment behaved as functional or pseudogenic, an earlier analysis of some 570 of the donors relied on high-throughput TCR beta sequencing. To study patterns of TCR occurrence, a later analysis re-analyzed previously published TCR beta repertoires from around 670 donors and added high-resolution HLA genotyping. Among almost 400 genotyped donors of the cohort, an average of approximately 230,000 unique TCR beta nucleotide sequences were sequenced per donor, 15% to 20% of them non-productive. The genetic ancestry cluster associated with self-reported Caucasian donors included about 84% of the roughly 400 genotyped donors. A separate validation cohort of roughly 130 different subjects was used in addition to the roughly 700-subject first cohort. In the later analysis, no new phenotypic data were used to find candidate immune exposures; instead, reliance was placed on TCR beta sequences and their occurrence across donors. Roughly five DR-DQ haplotypes were handled as single units for association and clustering, since linkage in the cohort was strong. The study was designed to test whether signatures of past pathogen exposure could be identified by cataloging public T cell receptors. To predict cytomegalovirus infection status, the study combined high-throughput TCR immunosequencing, statistical association of individual TCRs with disease status, and machine learning. HLA typing covered class I and class II loci at four-digit resolution. Roughly 300 gigabases of sequencing data and around 80 million unique TCR sequences made up an early release that covered 500 to 650 HLA-typed donors. Every discovery cohort repertoire had been produced on one sequencing platform. Genome-wide SNP genotypes for about 65% of the 666 donors were used in a later genetic analysis, which treated that subset as a discovery cohort. Alongside the repertoire data, information on donor age, sex, ethnicity and CMV serostatus was compiled. Typing coverage differed by locus: A, B, C, DRB1 and DQB1 were typed in roughly 620-640 donors, DQA1 in about 500, DPA1 in some 600, and DPB1 in 450 to 480. The investigation overall reported the following: In a later analysis, TCR association rates were found to vary across HLA loci, with the most associated TCRs seen for DRB1 alleles and the fewest for HLA-C alleles. A further reported finding was that TCR beta sequences accurately predicted the HLA-A and HLA-B alleles for most subjects in the first cohort. According to a later analysis, parvovirus B19, influenza, CMV and Epstein-Barr virus appeared linked to several top co-occurrence clusters. When HLA alleles, especially DR and DQ, strongly co-occurred, TCR associations were difficult to assign to individual alleles. In an earlier analysis of 587 of the donors, most TCR beta V segments appeared in productive rearrangements about 87% or about 30% of the time, broadly matching IMGT annotations. A cluster of highly shared sequence variants was judged likely to represent a technical artifact of the sequencing pipeline. Across donors, most TCR sequences were observed very rarely, whereas some public TCRs were present in many individuals. A total of 150 to 200 TCR beta chains were listed by the study as associated with cytomegalovirus. In vitro tests confirmed that a few of the cytomegalovirus-associated TCR beta chains recognize cytomegalovirus antigens. Because HLA typing was missing for some donors at each locus, association tests included only the typed subset. In this cohort, only TCR beta chains were sequenced, and detectable features were limited by the absence of alpha or paired-chain data. Compared with the approximately 670-donor mean, donors in an Asian-associated ancestry cluster had fewer N-insertions in productive TCRs, according to a later genetic analysis. An association between a missense DCLRE1C variant and V-gene and J-gene trimming of TCR beta chains was found in a later genetic analysis and replicated in an independent cohort. The only immune exposure information available for the cohort was CMV serostatus. The authors suggested that the approach could potentially be generalized to other disease states and immunological phenotypes. Roughly uniform sequencing depth across donors was assumed in presence/absence analyses, although this assumption may not hold. A later analysis found that HLA-associated TCR beta chains were more clonally expanded and had lower generation probabilities than equally common non-associated chains. A later analysis found that most CMV-associated TCR beta chains appeared HLA-restricted, with HLA associations seemingly driven largely by CMV exposure. Cytomegalovirus status was reported to be diagnosed by the classifier with high specificity and sensitivity in both the original and validation cohorts. The earlier analysis of 587 of the donors excluded over 15 rarely observed V segments, including chromosome 9 orphons, because counts were too low. Because the 87-base-pair reads could not distinguish some IMGT-functional V segments, including TRBV6-2 and TRBV6-3, those segments were excluded. A later analysis associated 16,951 TCR beta sequences with specific HLA alleles at a false discovery rate of 0.05. Correlated functional status among segregating V segments might be attributable to linkage disequilibrium, but an unknown experimental factor could not be ruled out.

Of note for this clone: Its antigen remains unidentified. Base qualities are missing; no much larger clone stands one base away.

Unmatched junction bases come to 2, with V trimmed by 0 bases and J by 3 bases. Counted from cysteine to phenylalanine, this CDR3 has 15 amino acids. Only CDR3 DNA remains: 45 bases, in frame from the first base. CDR1 is given as SGHTA and CDR2 as FQGTGA, both from the germline V gene. The cohort consisted of some 670 healthy bone marrow donors. At the time of sampling, all cohort members were nominally healthy, though unrecorded immune exposures were likely present. The donor was CMV seropositive and was included in the group of 290 or so seropositive cohort members. Every donor gave a peripheral blood sample, and the peripheral blood mononuclear cells from that sample were used for TCR beta sequencing. The Qiagen DNeasy Blood Extraction Kit was used to extract genomic DNA from the blood cell samples. The receptor library was made with the immunoSEQ multiplex PCR assay. For the multiplex PCR, a mixture combining 60 forward primers for TCR Vbeta segments and 13 reverse primers for TCR Jbeta segments was used. Amplification of the CDR3 region of rearranged TCR beta genes was performed with a multiplex PCR assay on genomic DNA. The amplified TCR beta libraries were sequenced on the Illumina HiSeq System as 87-base-pair reads. The authors' pipeline ran thus. In a later analysis, tens of millions of unique TCR beta chains were counted across the approximately 620 repertoires, and approximately 9.9 million of these chains were shared by at least two donors. To remove PCR and sequencing errors, raw reads were error-corrected and collapsed into unique sequences using a nearest-neighbor algorithm that merged closely related sequences. To assign V, D and J gene segments, CDR3 sequences were aligned to IMGT reference sequences. For a sequence to be retained, a match of at least six nucleotides to both a V gene segment and a J gene segment was required. Rearrangements were classified as productive when the CDR3 lacked stop codons and remained in frame with V and J, and all other rearrangements were classified as non-productive. Following IMGT convention, CDR3 was defined as the stretch from the second conserved V-encoded cysteine to the conserved J-encoded phenylalanine. In an earlier analysis of approximately 500 of the donors, sequences lacking an unambiguous match to a single V gene segment were excluded. In an earlier analysis of about 590 of the donors, a V segment was called functional when productive rearrangements were above 56.7%, and segregating when the standard deviation between donors exceeded 5%. A statistical classification framework was built for diagnosing cytomegalovirus status from the catalog of TCR beta chain sequences. In a later analysis, TCR nucleotide sequences were compared against IMGT/GENE-DB human TR gene sequences so that V and J genes could be assigned. Using the TCRdist pipeline, a later analysis assigned CDR3 sequences along with most-parsimonious VDJ recombination scenarios. In a later analysis, every TCR beta chain was defined by the combination of its CDR3 amino acid sequence and its V-gene family, and reads without a unique V-gene family were dropped. In a later analysis, fewer than 650 highly shared, low-generation-probability nucleotide sequences were removed to address suspected cross-contamination and a sequencing artifact. For each public chain, a later analysis derived a clonal expansion index from normalized ranks of inferred template counts within each repertoire. In a later analysis, generation probabilities were computed using a VDJ recombination model fitted to out-of-frame rearrangements, and the results were checked against IGoR. In a later analysis, TCR-TCR, TCR-HLA and TCR-CMV co-occurrence was scored with hypergeometric tests, and a repertoire-size bias correction was applied to TCR pairs. A later analysis estimated false discovery rates by permuting HLA or CMV assignments 20 times. In a later analysis, co-occurring TCRs were grouped with DBSCAN, and TCRdist sequence similarity was added when clustering was performed within HLA-allele-positive subsets. For co-occurrence clustering, repertoires with fewer than 30,000 or more than 120,000 public chains were excluded, along with four or five repertoires with anomalous nucleotide sharing. Imported from immuneACCESS, the table was reduced by TCRdb to in-frame sequences with V and J called. These copies leave out some clones; in studies compared against another copy, an unresolved V gene accounts for under half, and the cause of the remainder is not known. That table is the source of V, J and clone size, and D and trimming were worked out from the DNA. In all, the sample holds over 90,000 clones, and around 79% of those were seen once. The top ten constitute over 4% of the sample.

The TCR comes from a man aged 50-60 years in good health and CMV-seropositive. Here the chain combines TRBV7-3 and TRBJ2-5; the central 9 bases match TRBD2. Sequenced sample: PBMCs. The CDR3 corresponds to CASSLTPSGEETQYF. At the DNA level, the sequence is TGTGCCAGCAGCTTAACGCCTAGCGGGGAAGAGACCCAGTACTTC.